Listed below are T cell receptor beta chains from one sample, sequenced in a study of blood T cell repertoires in COVID-19. Here immunoSEQ multiplex PCR was the method, and the copy in TCRdb shows in-frame clones only, minus some. This table holds 200,000 to 300,000 clones, around 85% found once. The specimen was peripheral blood. Receptors originate from a woman aged 80 or older with acute or convalescent COVID-19. Both conserved end residues are part of each CDR3. The D gene is left open where the match is weak. A clone size is listed for some rows: how often the clone was seen (once, few, many), or a class if it is expanded.

abundance	v_gene	d_gene	j_gene	CDR3aa	CDR3nt
-	TRBV7-4	TRBD1	TRBJ1-5	CASSLTGQGNNQPQHF	TGTGCCAGCAGCTTAACGGGACAGGGGAACAATCAGCCCCAGCATTTT
-	TRBV5-1	TRBD2	TRBJ2-5	CASSFLAGAQETQYF	TGCGCCAGCAGCTTCCTAGCGGGGGCTCAAGAGACCCAGTACTTC
-	TRBV28	TRBD1	TRBJ2-6	CASRPGQGARGANVLTF	TGTGCCAGCAGGCCGGGACAGGGGGCGCGAGGGGCCAACGTCCTGACTTTC
-	TRBV18	-	TRBJ2-5	CASHPQRARGKETQYF	TGTGCCAGCCACCCCCAGCGGGCCCGCGGAAAGGAGACCCAGTACTTC
-	TRBV6-5	TRBD1	TRBJ1-1	CASRRDRLNTEAFF	TGTGCCAGCAGGCGGGACAGGTTGAACACTGAAGCTTTCTTT
-	TRBV6-1	TRBD1	TRBJ2-5	CASSTSTGVGETQYF	TGTGCCAGCAGTACTTCCACAGGGGTCGGGGAGACCCAGTACTTC
-	TRBV30	TRBD1	TRBJ2-3	CAWGRGGKGVIPTSTDTQYF	TGTGCCTGGGGGAGAGGGGGCAAGGGAGTTATCCCAACTAGCACAGATACGCAGTATTTT
-	TRBV11-3	TRBD2	TRBJ2-1	CASSLGLAGENEQFF	TGTGCCAGCAGCTTAGGGCTAGCGGGAGAAAATGAGCAGTTCTTC
-	TRBV7-2	-	TRBJ2-5	CASSLTRGGTQETQYF	TGTGCCAGCAGCCTAACTAGGGGGGGGACCCAAGAGACCCAGTACTTC
-	TRBV3-1/TRBV3-2	-	TRBJ2-1	CASSHAQGSKFF	TGTGCCAGCAGCCACGCCCAGGGGAGTAAGTTCTTC
once	TRBV12-1	-	TRBJ1-1	CASSLVVTYDSMNTEAFF	TGTGCCAGCAGCTTGGTCGTCACATATGATTCCATGAACACTGAAGCTTTCTTT
-	TRBV3-1/TRBV3-2	TRBD2	TRBJ2-7	CASSQEPLAGVPYEQYF	TGTGCCAGCAGCCAAGAGCCTCTAGCGGGGGTTCCCTACGAGCAGTACTTC
-	TRBV5-5	-	TRBJ2-7	CASSLETGSPYEQYF	TGTGCCAGCAGCTTGGAAACAGGGAGTCCCTACGAGCAGTACTTC
-	TRBV5-1	-	TRBJ1-2	CASSPVGGFGVDYGYTF	TGCGCCAGCAGCCCCGTTGGAGGGTTCGGGGTGGACTATGGCTACACCTTC
-	TRBV9	-	TRBJ2-2	CASSVDARMDYPNTGELFF	TGTGCCAGCAGCGTAGATGCCCGAATGGACTACCCAAACACCGGGGAGCTGTTTTTT
-	TRBV6-5	-	TRBJ1-2	CASSSTIQGGGYTF	TGTGCCAGCAGTTCAACCATACAGGGCGGTGGCTACACCTTC
-	TRBV7-8	TRBD1	TRBJ1-5	CASSGPGTGGHQPQHF	TGTGCCAGCAGCGGTCCCGGGACAGGGGGCCATCAGCCCCAGCATTTT
-	TRBV7-2	-	TRBJ1-5	CASSPGGGRGQPQHF	TGTGCCAGCAGCCCCGGGGGGGGCCGGGGACAGCCCCAGCATTTT
-	TRBV19	-	TRBJ2-1	CAVHPTGSNNEQFF	TGTGCCGTCCATCCCACAGGATCTAACAATGAGCAGTTCTTC
-	TRBV6-5	TRBD2	TRBJ2-1	CASSILAGPSSEQFF	TGTGCCAGCAGTATACTAGCGGGGCCATCATCTGAGCAGTTCTTC
-	TRBV3-1/TRBV3-2	-	TRBJ2-3	CASSQATGFTDTQYF	TGTGCCAGCAGCCAAGCGACAGGTTTCACAGATACGCAGTATTTT
-	TRBV5-5	TRBD1	TRBJ2-3	CASSPGQGNTDTQYF	TGTGCCAGCAGCCCGGGACAGGGTAACACAGATACGCAGTATTTT
-	TRBV5-1	-	TRBJ2-2	CASSPRGQGENTGELFF	TGCGCCAGCAGCCCCCGGGGGCAGGGGGAGAACACCGGGGAGCTGTTTTTT
-	TRBV7-2	TRBD2	TRBJ2-2	CASSLGSGRTGELFF	TGTGCCAGCAGCTTAGGAAGCGGGAGAACCGGGGAGCTGTTTTTT
-	TRBV12-5	-	TRBJ2-1	CASGLGQLNEQFF	TGTGCTAGTGGTTTGGGACAGCTCAATGAGCAGTTCTTC
-	TRBV29-1	TRBD1	TRBJ2-2	CSAGTGAGELFF	TGCAGCGCCGGGACAGGGGCGGGGGAGCTGTTTTTT
few	TRBV4-2	TRBD1	TRBJ1-1	CASSQLTGVGTEAFF	TGTGCCAGCAGCCAATTGACAGGGGTGGGCACTGAAGCTTTCTTT
-	TRBV14	-	TRBJ2-1	CASSKAGLSYNEQFF	TGTGCCAGCAGCAAGGCGGGCCTCTCCTACAATGAGCAGTTCTTC
-	TRBV19	-	TRBJ2-7	CASSMGWRAGASYEQYF	TGTGCCAGTAGCATGGGGTGGCGGGCGGGCGCCTCCTACGAGCAGTACTTC
-	TRBV30	-	TRBJ2-5	CAWKPGQETQYF	TGTGCCTGGAAGCCAGGCCAAGAGACCCAGTACTTC
-	TRBV23-1	-	TRBJ2-7	CASICTGSYEQYF	TGCGCCAGCATCTGCACAGGCTCCTACGAGCAGTACTTC
-	TRBV28	-	TRBJ1-2	CASTQIASGYTF	TGTGCCAGCACTCAAATTGCGTCCGGCTACACCTTC
-	TRBV11-2	-	TRBJ2-3	CASSLDGAGTDTQYF	TGTGCCAGCAGCTTAGATGGGGCAGGCACAGATACGCAGTATTTT
-	TRBV5-1	-	TRBJ2-5	CASSLTAQETQYF	TGCGCCAGCAGCTTGACAGCCCAAGAGACCCAGTACTTC
-	TRBV6-1	-	TRBJ1-5	CASSELFVGGAPHQPQHF	TGTGCCAGCAGTGAACTATTCGTTGGGGGGGCTCCGCATCAGCCCCAGCATTTT
-	TRBV2	TRBD1	TRBJ2-1	CASSGTGRHNEQFF	TGTGCCAGCAGTGGGACAGGGAGACACAATGAGCAGTTCTTC
-	TRBV6-1	TRBD1	TRBJ1-5	CASSAGTDAISNQPQHF	TGTGCCAGCAGTGCCGGGACAGATGCAATTAGCAATCAGCCCCAGCATTTT
-	TRBV18	-	TRBJ1-4	CASSFDSATNEKLFF	TGTGCCAGCTCATTCGACAGCGCAACTAATGAAAAACTGTTTTTT
once	TRBV11-3	-	TRBJ1-1	CASSLGRRNTEAFF	TGTGCCAGCAGCTTAGGGAGGAGGAACACTGAAGCTTTCTTT
-	TRBV5-4	TRBD1	TRBJ2-1	CASSLGGTGLHNEQFF	TGTGCCAGCAGCTTGGGCGGGACAGGGTTACACAATGAGCAGTTCTTC
-	TRBV2	-	TRBJ1-2	CASSPGVLGNGYTF	TGTGCCAGCAGTCCGGGGGTGTTGGGTAATGGCTACACCTTC
-	TRBV19	-	TRBJ2-3	CASSIDRGAGSDTQYF	TGTGCCAGTAGTATAGATCGGGGGGCAGGGTCAGATACGCAGTATTTT